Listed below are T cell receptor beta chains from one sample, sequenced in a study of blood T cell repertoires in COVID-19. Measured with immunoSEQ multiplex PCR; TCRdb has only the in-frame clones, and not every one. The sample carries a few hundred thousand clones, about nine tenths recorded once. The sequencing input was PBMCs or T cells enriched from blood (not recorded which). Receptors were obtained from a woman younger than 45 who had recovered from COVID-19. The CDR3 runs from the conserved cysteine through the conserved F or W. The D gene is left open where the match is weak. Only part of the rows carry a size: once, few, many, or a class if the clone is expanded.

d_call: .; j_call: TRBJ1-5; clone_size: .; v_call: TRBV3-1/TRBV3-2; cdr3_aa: CASSQRLQGGNQPQHF; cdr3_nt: TGTGCCAGCAGCCAAAGACTACAGGGTGGGAATCAGCCCCAGCATTTT
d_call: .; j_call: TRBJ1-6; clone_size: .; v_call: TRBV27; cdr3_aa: CASSFWGVNSPLHF; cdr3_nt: TGTGCCAGCAGTTTTTGGGGGGTTAATTCACCCCTCCACTTT
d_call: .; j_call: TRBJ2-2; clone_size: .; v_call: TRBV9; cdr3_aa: CASSSSPGGELFF; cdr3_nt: TGTGCCAGCAGCTCTAGCCCTGGCGGGGAGCTGTTTTTT
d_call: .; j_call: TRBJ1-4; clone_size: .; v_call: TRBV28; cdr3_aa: CATSGGGEKLFF; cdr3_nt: TGTGCCACCTCGGGGGGGGGTGAAAAACTGTTTTTT
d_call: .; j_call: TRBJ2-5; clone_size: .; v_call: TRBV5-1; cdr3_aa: CASRRSQETQYF; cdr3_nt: TGCGCCAGCAGAAGGAGCCAAGAGACCCAGTACTTC
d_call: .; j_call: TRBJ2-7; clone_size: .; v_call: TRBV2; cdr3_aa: CASSGEGFTLSYEQYF; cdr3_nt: TGTGCCAGCAGTGGAGAGGGCTTTACCCTCTCCTACGAGCAGTACTTC
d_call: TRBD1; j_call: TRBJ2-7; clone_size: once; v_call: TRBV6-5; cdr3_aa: CASSYSTGGHYEQYF; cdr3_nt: TGTGCCAGCAGTTACTCGACAGGGGGACACTACGAGCAGTACTTC
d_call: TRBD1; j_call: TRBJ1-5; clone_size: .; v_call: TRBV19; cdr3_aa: CASSRQGAIYQPQHF; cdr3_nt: TGTGCCAGTAGTAGACAGGGGGCTATCTATCAGCCCCAGCATTTT
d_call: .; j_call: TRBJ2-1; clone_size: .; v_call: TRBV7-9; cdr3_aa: CASSLGRSNEQFF; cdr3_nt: TGTGCCAGCAGCTTAGGTCGGTCTAATGAGCAGTTCTTC
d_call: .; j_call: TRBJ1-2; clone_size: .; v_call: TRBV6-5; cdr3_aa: CASSWNSPRGYTF; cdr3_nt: TGTGCCAGCAGTTGGAACAGTCCACGTGGCTACACCTTC